This T cell receptor (beta chain) was sequenced in a study of T cell responses to AZD1222 COVID-19 vaccine. Notes on the study in general: Nearly half of spike-specific TCRs reportedly target variant regions that are unmutated in the B.1.351 and B.1.1.7 variants. The sample set comprised mostly white British donors with more females, and clonal diversity was possibly underestimated.

Note on this clone: The antigen remains undetermined.

Assay used: immunoSEQ multiplex PCR; TCRdb lists only in-frame clones, some missing. Of some 110,000 clones listed, around 84% are singletons. V was cut by 5 bases and J by 9 bases, with 11 bases left in between. The CDR3 runs to 12 residues. V and J are TRBV12-3 or TRBV12-4 and TRBJ1-5; D gene uncertain. The TCR comes from an adult who received the AZD1222 COVID-19 vaccine. This sample comprised peripheral blood, obtained 28 days after the second AZD1222 dose. The CDR3 region has the DNA TGTGCCAGCAGTCCAGCCCCATGGCCCCAGCATTTT. It yields the protein CASSPAPWPQHF.